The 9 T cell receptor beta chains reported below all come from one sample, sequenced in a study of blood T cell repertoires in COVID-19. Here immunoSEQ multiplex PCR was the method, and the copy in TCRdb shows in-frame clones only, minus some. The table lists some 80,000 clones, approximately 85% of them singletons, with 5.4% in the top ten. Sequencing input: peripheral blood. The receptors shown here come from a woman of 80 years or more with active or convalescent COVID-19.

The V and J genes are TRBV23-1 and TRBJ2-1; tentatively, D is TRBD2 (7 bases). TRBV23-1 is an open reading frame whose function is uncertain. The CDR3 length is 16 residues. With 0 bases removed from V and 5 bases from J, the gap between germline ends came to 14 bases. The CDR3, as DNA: TGCGCCAGCAGTCAATCGGAGGGGGGGTCTAACAATGAGCAGTTCTTC. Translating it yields CASSQSEGGSNNEQFF.

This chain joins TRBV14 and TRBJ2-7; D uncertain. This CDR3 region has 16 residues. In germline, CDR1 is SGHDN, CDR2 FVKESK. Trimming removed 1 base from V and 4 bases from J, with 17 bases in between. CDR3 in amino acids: CASSQVAAPKNYEQYF. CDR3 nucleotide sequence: TGTGCCAGCAGCCAAGTAGCAGCCCCTAAAAATTACGAGCAGTACTTC.

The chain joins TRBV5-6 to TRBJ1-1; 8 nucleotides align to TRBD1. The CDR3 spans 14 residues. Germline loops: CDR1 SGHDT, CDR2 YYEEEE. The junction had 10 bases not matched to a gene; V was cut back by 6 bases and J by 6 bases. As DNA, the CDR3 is TGTGCCAGCACCTCGACAGGGGCGGTCGCTGAAGCTTTCTTT. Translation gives CASTSTGAVAEAFF.

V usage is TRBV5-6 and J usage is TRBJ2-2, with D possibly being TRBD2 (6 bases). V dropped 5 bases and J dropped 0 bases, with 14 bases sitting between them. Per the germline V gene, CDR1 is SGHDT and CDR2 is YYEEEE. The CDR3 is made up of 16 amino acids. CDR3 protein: CASSSAGGANTGELFF. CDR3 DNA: TGTGCCAGCAGTTCTGCCGGGGGTGCGAACACCGGGGAGCTGTTTTTT.

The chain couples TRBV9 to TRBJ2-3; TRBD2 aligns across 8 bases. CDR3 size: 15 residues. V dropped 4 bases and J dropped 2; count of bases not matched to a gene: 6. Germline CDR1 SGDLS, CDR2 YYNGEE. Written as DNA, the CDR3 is TGTGCCAGCAGCCTAAGCGGGAGTGCCACAGATACGCAGTATTTT. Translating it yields CASSLSGSATDTQYF.

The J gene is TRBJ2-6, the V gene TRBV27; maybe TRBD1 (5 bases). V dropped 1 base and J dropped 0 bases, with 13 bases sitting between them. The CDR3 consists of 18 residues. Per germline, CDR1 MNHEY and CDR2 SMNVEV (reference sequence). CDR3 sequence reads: CASSLWSGQSSGANVLTF. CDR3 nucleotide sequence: TGTGCCAGCAGTTTATGGTCCGGACAAAGCTCTGGGGCCAACGTCCTGACTTTC.

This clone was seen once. In nucleotides, the CDR3 is TGTGCCAGTAGTACCCTCGGACTAGCGGGAGGGTCGGGGTCCTACAATGAGCAGTTCTTC. Its protein is CASSTLGLAGGSGSYNEQFF. V and J are TRBV19 and TRBJ2-1, with 15 bases lining up with TRBD2. This CDR3 is 20 amino acids long. Germline loops: CDR1 LNHDA, CDR2 SQIVND (reference sequence). V was clipped by 4 bases and J by 1 base; unmatched bases: 11.

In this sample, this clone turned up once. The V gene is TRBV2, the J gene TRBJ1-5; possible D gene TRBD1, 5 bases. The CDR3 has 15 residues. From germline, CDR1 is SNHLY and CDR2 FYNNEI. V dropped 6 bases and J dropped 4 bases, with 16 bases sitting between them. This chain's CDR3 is CASSPGGYYNQPQHF. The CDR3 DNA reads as TGTGCCAGCAGCCCCGGGGGGTACTATAATCAGCCCCAGCATTTT.

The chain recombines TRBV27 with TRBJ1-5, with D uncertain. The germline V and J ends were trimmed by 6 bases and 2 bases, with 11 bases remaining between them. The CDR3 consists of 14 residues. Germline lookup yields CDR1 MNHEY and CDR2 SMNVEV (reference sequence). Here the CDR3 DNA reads TGTGCCAGCAGCCTAGTCTGGGGCAATCAGCCCCAGCATTTT. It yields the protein CASSLVWGNQPQHF.